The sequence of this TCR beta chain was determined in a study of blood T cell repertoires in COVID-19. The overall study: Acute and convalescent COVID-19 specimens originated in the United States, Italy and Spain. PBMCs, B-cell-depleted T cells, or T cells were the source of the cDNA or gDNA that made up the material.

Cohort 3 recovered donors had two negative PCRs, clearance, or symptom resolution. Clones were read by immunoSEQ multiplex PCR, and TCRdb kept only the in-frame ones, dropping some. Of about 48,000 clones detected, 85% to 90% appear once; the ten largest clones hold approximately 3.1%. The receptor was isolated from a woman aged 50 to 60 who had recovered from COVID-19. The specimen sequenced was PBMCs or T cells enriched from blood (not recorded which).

CDR3 sequence: CASSLGGSGGLHEQYF. Written as DNA, the CDR3 is TGCGCCAGCAGCTTGGGTGGTTCAGGGGGCTTGCACGAGCAGTACTTC. The rearrangement links TRBV5-1 to TRBJ2-7; 8 positions agree with TRBD1. Trimming cost V 0 bases and J 5 bases; bases outside gene matches: 10. CDR1 is SGHRS and CDR2 is YFSETQ in the germline V gene. This CDR3 contains 16 residues.